One sample yielded the 26 T cell receptor beta chains listed below, sequenced in a study of T cells expressing NK-cell markers. TCRdb reprocessed the 5' RACE reads, with one entry per CDR3 protein and no DNA. In total, the table holds 300,000 to 500,000 distinct CDR3 sequences. The specimen sequenced was blood T cells: a sorted CD56 or NKG2C T cell subset, CD4+ or CD8+ T cells, or bulk PBMC T cells (not recorded which). The receptors come from a woman aged 50 to 60 in good health.

The genes are TRBV18 and TRBJ1-6; no DNA is available, so the TRBD1 call from TCRdb remains unchecked. The CDR3 has 14 residues. Germline assignment: CDR1 KGHSH and CDR2 LQKENI. The CDR3 here is CASSPGTANSPLHF.

The J gene is TRBJ2-1, the V gene TRBV2; no DNA is available, so the TRBD2 call from TCRdb remains unchecked. From germline, CDR1 is SNHLY and CDR2 FYNNEI. The CDR3 sequence is 16 residues long. The chain's CDR3 is CASSRWERGSYNEQFF.

The chain couples TRBV15 to TRBJ2-1; TCRdb returns TRBD1, unconfirmable since there is no DNA. Germline loops: CDR1 LNHNV, CDR2 YYDKDF (reference sequence). The CDR3 covers 15 residues. The CDR3 protein is CATSQGQSSYNEQFF.

The rearrangement joins TRBV11-2 to TRBJ2-3; the D call of TRBD1 rests on TCRdb alone, since no DNA is present to check it. The CDR3 is 14 residues long. Germline lookup yields CDR1 SGHAT and CDR2 FQNNGV. The CDR3 spells CASSRPHWTDTQYF. The variable domain in full, with the rest retrieved from reference TRBV11-2 and TRBJ2-3, is EAGVAQSPRYKIIEKRQSVAFWCNPISGHATLYWYQQILGQGPKLLIQFQNNGVVDDSQLPKDRFSAERLKGVDSTLKIQPAKLEDSAVYLCASSRPHWTDTQYFGPGTRLTVL.

The genes are TRBV12-3 or TRBV12-4 and TRBJ2-2; TCRdb's assignment of TRBD2 cannot be checked, as there is no DNA. This CDR3 has 17 amino acids. The CDR3 loop reads CASSTRLAGGPTGELFF.

The chain is built from TRBV2 and TRBJ2-2; the TRBD2 assignment by TCRdb is unverifiable without DNA. Germline V gene lookup returns CDR1 SNHLY and CDR2 FYNNEI. This CDR3 region has 16 residues. The CDR3 here is CASSDVGDTDTGELFF.

This sequence joins TRBV11-2 and TRBJ1-1; checking the TCRdb D call of TRBD1 is not possible without DNA. Germline assignment: CDR1 SGHAT and CDR2 FQNNGV. This CDR3 is 13 amino acids long. CDR3 sequence reads: CASKGTLNTEAFF.

V and J are TRBV28 and TRBJ1-5; TCRdb's assignment of TRBD1 cannot be checked, as there is no DNA. Germline CDR1 reads MDHEN; CDR2 reads SYDVKM. The CDR3 runs 14 residues. The CDR3 sequence: CASGEGTGTQPQHF.

This sequence joins TRBV12-3 or TRBV12-4 and TRBJ1-5. The CDR3 consists of 13 residues. The CDR3: CASSPRTNQPQHF.

This chain uses TRBV20-1 with TRBJ2-1; the D call from TCRdb, TRBD2, cannot be confirmed without DNA. The CDR3 contains 13 residues. CDR1 and CDR2 from the germline V gene are DFQATT and SNEGSKA (reference sequence). The CDR3 loop is CSARVGTSGREFF.

The rearrangement links TRBV7-8 to TRBJ2-5; TCRdb gives TRBD1 as the D gene, but with no DNA this cannot be confirmed. The germline V gene encodes CDR1 SGHVS and CDR2 FQNEAQ. CDR3 length: 13 amino acids. The CDR3 sequence: CASSPPIEETQYF.

The chain links TRBV23-1 to TRBJ1-1. TRBV23-1 is an ORF; its function is uncertain. This CDR3 has 15 residues. The CDR3 loop is CASSQLRRKNTEAFF.

The V and J genes are TRBV2 and TRBJ2-7; no DNA is available, so the TRBD2 call from TCRdb remains unchecked. The germline CDR1 and CDR2 sequences are SNHLY and FYNNEI. The CDR3 is 14 residues long. This CDR3 reads CASSKTSGSYEQYF.

V gene TRBV5-1 combines with J gene TRBJ2-3; there is no DNA to check the TCRdb D call of TRBD1. The CDR3 sequence is 14 residues long. Germline V gene sequence: CDR1 SGHRS, CDR2 YFSETQ. CDR3 amino acids: CASSLGQGADTQYF.

The CDR3 sequence: CASSLRLETQYF. J is TRBJ2-5 and V is TRBV12-3 or TRBV12-4. The CDR3 has 12 residues.

The gene calls are TRBV5-6 and TRBJ2-7. The germline CDR1 and CDR2 sequences are SGHDT and YYEEEE. This CDR3 is built from 14 residues. This chain's CDR3 is CASSRVEIAYEQYF.

The CDR3 here is CASSSIRTVSTDTQYF. This chain uses TRBV27 with TRBJ2-3; TCRdb's D gene call, TRBD1, goes unchecked for lack of DNA. Per the germline V gene, CDR1 is MNHEY and CDR2 is SMNVEV (reference sequence). This CDR3 has 16 residues.

This rearrangement joins TRBV9 to TRBJ1-1; TCRdb calls TRBD1, which cannot be checked without DNA. The CDR3 spans 15 residues. Germline CDR1 SGDLS, CDR2 YYNGEE. The CDR3: CASSVFDRGNTEAFF. The entire variable domain, with the rest obtained from reference TRBV9 and TRBJ1-1, is as follows: DSGVTQTPKHLITATGQRVTLRCSPRSGDLSVYWYQQSLDQGLQFLIQYYNGEERAKGNILERFSAQQFPDLHSELNLSSLELGDSALYFCASSVFDRGNTEAFFGQGTRLTVV.

This chain connects TRBV12-3 or TRBV12-4 to TRBJ2-1. The CDR3 loop spans 16 amino acids. The CDR3 region is CASSSRILASYNEQFF.

This CDR3 reads CSARDGPGANVLTF. V gene TRBV20-1 combines with J gene TRBJ2-6. CDR1 and CDR2 (germline): DFQATT, SNEGSKA (reference sequence). The CDR3 length is 14 residues.

The CDR3 reads CSVEIRAGASYEQYF. The chain recombines TRBV29-1 with TRBJ2-7. CDR1 is SQVTM, CDR2 ANQGSEA, per germline. The CDR3 has 15 amino acids.

The V call is TRBV18, the J call TRBJ1-5; TCRdb outputs TRBD1, but without DNA this stays unchecked. This CDR3 is 14 amino acids long. CDR1 and CDR2 from the germline V gene are KGHSH and LQKENI. The CDR3 region is CASSPDRGLQPQHF.

This chain joins TRBV5-1 and TRBJ2-1; TCRdb designates TRBD1, a call that cannot be tested without DNA. The CDR3 runs to 13 residues. Germline lookup yields CDR1 SGHRS and CDR2 YFSETQ. The CDR3 loop is CASSLRPLDEQFF.

This rearrangement joins TRBV11-2 to TRBJ2-1; TCRdb calls TRBD2, which cannot be checked without DNA. The CDR3 loop spans 15 amino acids. CDR1 SGHAT and CDR2 FQNNGV come from the germline V gene. The CDR3 spells CASSLDRGTRNEQFF.

The gene calls are TRBV7-9 and TRBJ1-1; without DNA, the TCRdb call of TRBD1 cannot be checked. This CDR3 region has 17 residues. Looked up from germline, CDR1 is SEHNR and CDR2 is FQNEAQ (reference sequence). The chain's CDR3 is CASSSKGLSTTLAEAFF. The full variable domain, in which reference TRBV7-9 and TRBJ1-1 provide the parts outside the CDR3, is DTGVSQNPRHKITKRGQNVTFRCDPISEHNRLYWYRQTLGQGPEFLTYFQNEAQLEKSRLLSDRFSAERPKGSFSTLEIQRTEQGDSAMYLCASSSKGLSTTLAEAFFGQGTRLTVV.

The CDR3 region is CASSTRPRFLAFF. The chain couples TRBV12-3 or TRBV12-4 to TRBJ1-1. CDR3 length equals 13 residues.